Each of the 21 T cell receptor beta chains below was sequenced from the same sample in a study of regulatory T cells in long-lasting Graves disease. The time point denotes: newly diagnosed GD, antithyroid drugs for less than 3 months. RNA from PBMCs was the source of the TCR library. To make TCR beta libraries, researchers used iRepertoire HTBI primers and Arm-PCR of CDR3 regions. TCRdb independently ran MiXCR on the multiplex PCR reads; one entry per CDR3 protein. The table has 300,000 to 400,000 distinct CDR3 sequences, around a sixth seen once. Sequencing was performed on peripheral blood mononuclear cells (PBMCs), taken at new diagnosis, from a patient treated with antithyroid drugs. Source of these receptors: a female donor with Graves disease.

This clonotype has a count of ten or more. The gene calls are TRBV7-2 and TRBJ2-2; D uncertain. The CDR3 runs 15 residues. The germline V gene encodes CDR1 SGHTA and CDR2 FQGNSA. V was trimmed by 8 bases and J by 4 bases, leaving 17 bases between them. CDR3 in DNA: TGTGCCAGCGGAGCACCAGCTGCGGTCACCGGGGAGCTGTTTTTT. It yields the protein CASGAPAAVTGELFF.

The chain recombines TRBV3-1 with TRBJ2-2; 7 nucleotides align to TRBD2. In germline, CDR1 is LGHDT, CDR2 YNNKEL (reference sequence). The ends lost 3 bases at V and 0 bases at J; junction bases unmatched: 13. This CDR3 spans 19 amino acids. The DNA of the CDR3 is TGTGCCAGCAGCCAGTTCCGGTCAGCGGGGCGCGCGAACACCGGGGAGCTGTTTTTT. Encoded protein: CASSQFRSAGRANTGELFF.

In this sample, this clonotype turned up many times. The junction departs from germline at one end; a sequencing error may be responsible. The CDR3 nucleotides read TGTGCCTGGAGCGCCTCGCGGACTAGCCGGAACTTC. Protein sequence: CAWSASRTSRNF. The chain carries TRBV30 and TRBJ2-1; 8 nucleotides match TRBD2. This CDR3 comprises 12 residues. CDR1 GTSNPN and CDR2 SVGIG come from the germline V gene (reference sequence).

The V call is TRBV19, the J call TRBJ1-2, with D tentatively TRBD1 (6 bases). V shed 10 bases and J shed 3 bases, with 21 bases lying between them. Germline lookup yields CDR1 LNHDA and CDR2 SQIVND (reference sequence). CDR3 length equals 15 residues. The CDR3 spells CAIKKETGRDYGYTF. The CDR3 coding sequence is TGTGCCATCAAGAAAGAGACAGGTAGAGACTATGGCTACACCTTC.

The chain links TRBV2 to TRBJ2-2, with D perhaps given as TRBD1 or TRBD2 (7 bases each). There are 17 residues in the CDR3. Germline CDR1 is SNHLY and CDR2 is FYNNEI. With 11 bases removed from V and 1 base from J, the gap between germline ends came to 23 bases. This CDR3 reads CAGRDEAGQRNTGELFF. In DNA, the CDR3 is TGTGCCGGGAGGGATGAAGCGGGACAGCGGAACACCGGGGAGCTGTTTTTT.

The chain recombines TRBV19 with TRBJ2-6, with 8 bases fitting TRBD1. The V segment lost 3 bases and the J segment 0 bases; nucleotides outside the gene matches: 16. Germline V gene lookup returns CDR1 LNHDA and CDR2 SQIVND (reference sequence). The CDR3 spans 21 residues. The CDR3: CASSILPGGLDSSSGANVLTF. The CDR3 coding sequence is TGTGCCAGTAGTATTCTTCCAGGGGGCTTAGATAGTTCCTCTGGGGCCAACGTCCTGACTTTC. The whole variable domain, remainder taken from reference TRBV19 and TRBJ2-6, is DGGITQSPKYLFRKEGQNVTLSCEQNLNHDAMYWYRQDPGQGLRLIYYSQIVNDFQKGDIAEGYSVSREKKESFPLTVTSAQKNPTAFYLCASSILPGGLDSSSGANVLTFGAGSRLTVL.

This clonotype was recorded at least ten times. The genes are TRBV5-1 and TRBJ2-1, with TRBD2 matching over 9 bases. Trimming cost V 2 bases and J 0 bases; bases outside gene matches: 3. Germline V lookup: CDR1 SGHRS, CDR2 YFSETQ. This CDR3 is built from 16 residues. CDR3 sequence reads: CASSFGGGASYNEQFF. DNA for the CDR3: TGCGCCAGCAGCTTCGGCGGGGGGGCCTCCTACAATGAGCAGTTCTTC.

This clonotype was observed at least ten times. The junction does not match germline at one end; this may be a read error. The rearrangement uses TRBV30 and TRBJ2-1; D ambiguous. The CDR3 runs 11 residues. Germline CDR1 and CDR2: GTSNPN and SVGIG (reference sequence). The CDR3 nucleotides read TGTGCCTGTGGGCTTCTCAATAAGCAGTTCTTC. As protein: CACGLLNKQFF.

This clonotype appeared many times. This chain uses TRBV2 with TRBJ1-2, with no clear D. CDR1 and CDR2 from the germline V gene are SNHLY and FYNNEI. This CDR3 comprises 13 residues. V was shortened by 2 bases and J by 6 bases, with 10 bases between the two germline ends. CDR3 coding DNA: TGTGCCAGCAGTGAATTAGGGTCACATGGCTACACCTTC. This encodes CASSELGSHGYTF.

This clonotype was seen only once. The V gene is TRBV19, the J gene TRBJ2-7, with 9 bases lining up with TRBD2. The CDR3 has 16 residues. Germline lookup yields CDR1 LNHDA and CDR2 SQIVND (reference sequence). V lost 5 bases, J lost 3 bases, and 11 bases stayed unmatched. The CDR3 reads CASSPIAGVQVYEQYF. The DNA for the CDR3 is TGTGCCAGTAGTCCAATAGCGGGAGTTCAAGTCTACGAGCAGTACTTC.

This clonotype was detected ten times or more. The J gene is TRBJ2-6, the V gene TRBV28; D unclear. Germline-derived CDR1 and CDR2 are MDHEN and SYDVKM. Between the trimmed V and J ends, which lost 2 bases and 1 base, there was a span of 12 bases. The CDR3 contains 17 residues. CDR3 amino acids: CASSLTFSRSGANVLTF. CDR3 coding DNA: TGTGCCAGCAGTTTAACATTCAGCAGGTCTGGGGCCAACGTCCTGACTTTC.

Details on this clonotype: A read error may produce the germline difference seen at one junction end. V and J are TRBV24-1 and TRBJ2-4; 8 bases align to TRBD2. Germline V gene sequence: CDR1 KGHDR, CDR2 SFDVKD. The CDR3 loop spans 13 amino acids. As DNA, the CDR3 is TGCGCCACCAGTGGGGGGCGGGAGGACATTCAGTACTTC. As protein: CATSGGREDIQYF.

The sample holds many counts of this clonotype. This rearrangement joins TRBV7-9 to TRBJ2-5; tentative D call: TRBD1 (5 bases). CDR3 length: 13 residues. With 5 bases removed from V and 5 bases from J, the gap between germline ends came to 12 bases. Germline V CDR1 and CDR2: SEHNR, FQNEAQ (reference sequence). The CDR3 sequence: CASSPGQTETQYF. The CDR3 region has the DNA TGTGCCAGCAGCCCAGGGCAGACCGAGACCCAGTACTTC. The entire variable domain, with the rest obtained from reference TRBV7-9 and TRBJ2-5, is as follows: DTGVSQNPRHKITKRGQNVTFRCDPISEHNRLYWYRQTLGQGPEFLTYFQNEAQLEKSRLLSDRFSAERPKGSFSTLEIQRTEQGDSAMYLCASSPGQTETQYFGPGTRLLVL.

There are many counts of this clonotype. The rearrangement links TRBV5-5 to TRBJ1-1; maybe TRBD1 (5 bases). The CDR3 covers 14 residues. Trimming removed 5 bases at V and 4 bases at J, with 15 bases between. Germline CDR1 SGHKS, CDR2 YYEKEE (reference sequence). The CDR3 coding sequence is TGTGCCAGCAGATACGGCGGGGGTAGCACTGAAGCTTTCTTT. Protein product: CASRYGGGSTEAFF.

At least ten counts were recorded for this clonotype. J is TRBJ2-6 and V is TRBV28; 8 nucleotides line up with TRBD1. Germline V CDR1 and CDR2: MDHEN, SYDVKM. There are 16 residues in the CDR3. V gave up 6 bases and J gave up 0 bases; unmatched junction bases: 4. CDR3 bases: TGTGCCAGCAGCCAGGGGGCCCTCTCTGGGGCCAACGTCCTGACTTTC. Translating gives CASSQGALSGANVLTF.

This clonotype was seen ten or more times. This chain uses TRBV10-1 with TRBJ2-3, with 9 bases matching TRBD1. The CDR3 loop spans 16 amino acids. J lost 0 bases, V lost 2 bases, and 3 bases had no gene match. Germline CDR1 and CDR2: WNHNN and SYGVQD (reference sequence). CDR3: CASSEPGTGSTDTQYF. CDR3 bases: TGCGCCAGCAGTGAGCCCGGGACAGGGAGCACAGATACGCAGTATTTT.

The table lists this clonotype with many counts. The chain has TRBV20-1 and TRBJ1-4, with unresolved D. V dropped 3 bases and J dropped 3 bases, with 11 bases sitting between them. Germline loops: CDR1 DFQATT, CDR2 SNEGSKA (reference sequence). CDR3 size: 14 residues. Here the CDR3 DNA reads TGCAGTGCTAGGACAATGGGGTCTAATGAAAAACTGTTTTTT. Protein product: CSARTMGSNEKLFF.

This clonotype occurred many times. The CDR3 sequence is CASSQVTGAEQYF. CDR3 nucleotide sequence: TGCGCCAGCAGCCAAGTCACAGGGGCCGAGCAGTACTTC. The V gene is TRBV4-1, the J gene TRBJ2-7; 7 nucleotides align to TRBD1. J gave up 6 bases and V 1 base, and 3 bases lay outside the gene matches. This CDR3 is built from 13 residues. From germline, CDR1 is MGHRA and CDR2 YSYEKL.

A word on this clonotype: A far larger clone lies a single base away; this is likely a read error. This chain uses TRBV6-6 with TRBJ2-1, with D possibly TRBD1 on 6 matching bases. This CDR3 region has 16 residues. Germline V gene data show CDR1 as MNHNY and CDR2 as SVGAGI (reference sequence). The CDR3 sequence: CASSYSTGRFYNEQSF. CDR3 DNA: TGTGCCAGCAGTTACTCGACAGGACGGTTTTACAATGAGCAGTCCTTC.

This clonotype was seen many times. This chain links TRBV13 with TRBJ2-4, with D perhaps assigned TRBD1 or TRBD2 (6 bases each). Looked up from germline, CDR1 is PRHDT and CDR2 is FYEKMQ (reference sequence). The CDR3 runs 17 residues. V lost 10 bases and J lost 0, with 22 bases in between. DNA for the CDR3: TGTGCCATGCAGGGGTCGGGGGTGGGAGTAGCCAAAAACATTCAGTACTTC. Translating it yields CAMQGSGVGVAKNIQYF.

With respect to this clonotype: Given a much more abundant clone one base away, this may be a read error. The chain couples TRBV7-9 to TRBJ2-2, with 9 bases aligning to TRBD2. This CDR3 is built from 18 residues. V dropped 4 bases and J dropped 0; count of bases not matched to a gene: 9. Germline V gives CDR1 SEHNR, CDR2 FQNEAQ (reference sequence). CDR3 sequence reads: CASSYTFLAGPNTGELFF. CDR3 DNA: TGTGCCAGCAGCTACACCTTCCTAGCGGGACCGAACACCGGGGAGCTGTTTTTT.